These 20 T cell receptor beta chains came from one sample sequenced in a study of CD8+ T cells in alopecia areata. Sequencing used cDNA as its template, made by extracting RNA and reverse transcribing it. Only in-frame clones appear in the TCRdb table, and some are missing; sequencing was by immunoSEQ multiplex PCR. The sample has about 180,000 clones, roughly 59% seen once. The sequencing here drew on CD4+ T cells sorted from blood, taken at week 0. The receptor set was obtained from a human donor with alopecia areata.

In its sample, this clone was seen a few times. The chain combines TRBV13 with TRBJ2-1; D gene unclear. Trimming left V 4 bases short and J 7 bases short, with 5 bases between. In germline, CDR1 is PRHDT, CDR2 FYEKMQ (reference sequence). The CDR3 covers 11 residues. This CDR3 reads CASSSFNEQFF. The CDR3 DNA sequence: TGTGCCAGCAGCTCCTTTAATGAGCAGTTCTTC.

V is TRBV7-2 and J is TRBJ1-2; D uncertain. V was clipped by 0 bases and J by 6 bases, with 14 bases between them. Germline CDR1 and CDR2: SGHTA and FQGNSA. The CDR3 sequence is 15 residues long. CDR3 coding DNA: TGTGCCAGCAGCTTAGCGCGAATTGGCGGAGATGGCTACACCTTC. Protein sequence: CASSLARIGGDGYTF.

A few counts support this clone. The V and J genes are TRBV14 and TRBJ2-5; 8 bases line up with TRBD2. The CDR3 extends over 13 amino acids. CDR1 is SGHDN, CDR2 FVKESK, per germline. V lost 2 bases, J lost 4 bases, and 0 bases stayed unmatched. The CDR3 loop is CASSQRGGETQYF. In DNA, the CDR3 is TGTGCCAGCAGCCAACGGGGGGGAGAGACCCAGTACTTC.

V gene TRBV7-2 combines with J gene TRBJ2-1; D not certain. The V gene lost 6 bases and the J gene lost 10 bases, with 16 bases spanning the gap. Germline CDR1 SGHTA, CDR2 FQGNSA. The CDR3 totals 13 residues. CDR3 DNA: TGTGCCAGCAGTCGCGAGAGGTGGGCAGAGCAGTTCTTC. The encoded protein is CASSRERWAEQFF. The whole variable domain, filled in from reference TRBV7-2 and TRBJ2-1, reads GAGVSQSPSNKVTEKGKDVELRCDPISGHTALYWYRQSLGQGLEFLIYFQGNSAPDKSGLPSDRFSAERTGGSVSTLTIQRTQQEDSAVYLCASSRERWAEQFFGPGTRLTVL.

This clone was counted a few times. V gene TRBV28 combines with J gene TRBJ1-5; D perhaps matches TRBD1 (5 bases). Germline CDR1 reads MDHEN; CDR2 reads SYDVKM. Trimming took 3 bases from V and 6 from J, leaving 9 bases between them. The CDR3 extends over 13 amino acids. CDR3 in amino acids: CASSLGGVQPQHF. The CDR3 DNA sequence: TGTGCCAGCAGTTTGGGGGGAGTTCAGCCCCAGCATTTT.

The chain carries TRBV29-1 and TRBJ1-2; D gene uncertain. This CDR3 is 14 amino acids long. From germline, CDR1 is SQVTM and CDR2 ANQGSEA. The V end lost 1 base, the J end lost 0 bases, and 9 bases lay between the germline ends. CDR3: CSVEGTDSNYGYTF. The DNA for the CDR3 is TGCAGCGTTGAAGGAACAGATTCTAACTATGGCTACACCTTC.

This sequence joins TRBV29-1 and TRBJ2-5; TRBD1 matches 7 bases. Germline V lookup: CDR1 SQVTM, CDR2 ANQGSEA. The CDR3 consists of 13 residues. V dropped 5 bases and J dropped 2; count of bases not matched to a gene: 5. The CDR3 is CSVLDRTQETQYF. The CDR3 DNA is TGCAGCGTTCTGGACAGGACACAAGAGACCCAGTACTTC.

This clone has a single count. CDR3 DNA: TGTGCCAGCAGCTTAGTTGAAGGGGCTGGCTACACCTTC. It yields the protein CASSLVEGAGYTF. V and J are TRBV7-9 and TRBJ1-2; weak D call: TRBD1 (5 bases). CDR1 and CDR2 from the germline V gene are SEHNR and FQNEAQ (reference sequence). The CDR3 is 13 residues long. The V end was cut by 1 base, the J end by 7 bases, with 10 bases between.

This chain uses TRBV30 with TRBJ1-2; 9 bases agree with TRBD1. The CDR3 totals 15 residues. In germline, CDR1 is GTSNPN, CDR2 SVGIG (reference sequence). V was pared by 1 base and J by 9 bases, with 12 bases of the junction left unmatched. CDR3 in amino acids: CAWSGTGTGRFSYTF. The CDR3 DNA reads TGTGCCTGGAGTGGGACCGGGACAGGGAGGTTTAGCTACACCTTC. Together with reference TRBV30 and TRBJ1-2, the CDR3 gives the full variable domain: SQTIHQWPATLVQPVGSPLSLECTVEGTSNPNLYWYRQAAGRGLQLLFYSVGIGQISSEVPQNLSASRPQDRQFILSSKKLLLSDSGFYLCAWSGTGTGRFSYTFGSGTRLTVV.

V is TRBV29-1 and J is TRBJ1-2; D is unresolved. V dropped 8 bases and J dropped 7 bases, with 8 bases sitting between them. The germline CDR1 and CDR2 sequences are SQVTM and ANQGSEA. This CDR3 is 9 amino acids long. CDR3 bases: TGCAGCTCCATCCCTGGCTACACCTTC. It is translated as CSSIPGYTF.

This rearrangement joins TRBV7-8 to TRBJ1-2; D possibly corresponds to TRBD1 (6 bases). CDR1 and CDR2 from the germline V gene are SGHVS and FQNEAQ. CDR3 length: 14 amino acids. Trimming removed 5 bases from V and 8 bases from J, with 18 bases in between. Here the CDR3 DNA reads TGTGCCAGCAGCCCGATGAACAGGGAAAGGGGCTACACCTTC. It translates to CASSPMNRERGYTF.

The rearrangement links TRBV27 to TRBJ1-2; tentative D call: TRBD1 (6 bases). V dropped 5 bases and J dropped 5 bases, with 12 bases sitting between them. The CDR3 totals 13 residues. The V gene's germline CDR1 is MNHEY and CDR2 SMNVEV (reference sequence). CDR3 in DNA: TGTGCCAGCAGTCCGGACAGCCAATATGGCTACACCTTC. Translating it yields CASSPDSQYGYTF.

The chain joins TRBV4-2 to TRBJ2-7; 12 bases match TRBD2. V was pared by 3 bases and J by 1 base, with 4 bases of the junction left unmatched. There are 16 residues in the CDR3. Germline V CDR1 and CDR2: LGHNA, YNFKEQ. The CDR3 spells CASSQRGTSGSYEQYF. The CDR3 DNA sequence: TGTGCCAGCAGCCAGAGGGGGACTAGCGGGTCCTACGAGCAGTACTTC.

This chain links TRBV27 with TRBJ2-5; D is perhaps TRBD1 or TRBD2 (5 bases each). The germline gives CDR1 MNHEY, CDR2 SMNVEV (reference sequence). The V end was cut by 5 bases, the J end by 2 bases, with 15 bases between. This CDR3 comprises 15 residues. This CDR3 is CASSPWESGQETQYF. The CDR3, as DNA: TGTGCCAGCAGTCCCTGGGAGTCAGGGCAAGAGACCCAGTACTTC.

The chain uses TRBV30 and TRBJ2-1; unclear D gene. The CDR3 spans 13 residues. Germline CDR1 reads GTSNPN; CDR2 reads SVGIG (reference sequence). V lost 2 bases, J lost 2 bases, and 7 bases lay in between. CDR3 nucleotides: TGTGCCTGGAGTTCGGCGGCCTACAATGAGCAGTTCTTC. Residues: CAWSSAAYNEQFF.

V and J are TRBV7-2 and TRBJ1-6, with D tentatively TRBD1 (5 bases). Trimming took off 2 bases at V and 10 bases at J, with 18 bases between the two ends. Looked up from germline, CDR1 is SGHTA and CDR2 is FQGNSA. The length of the CDR3 is 16 residues. The chain's CDR3 is CASSLLRPGPRSPLHF. CDR3 in DNA: TGTGCCAGCAGCTTACTCCGCCCGGGACCGAGATCACCCCTCCACTTT.

The chain combines TRBV12-5 with TRBJ2-3; no definite D call. Germline CDR1 LGHNT, CDR2 FRNRAP. Trimming took 8 bases from V and 1 from J, leaving 7 bases between them. This CDR3 has 12 amino acids. CDR3 in DNA: TGTGCTAGTACTCGGGGCACAGATACGCAGTATTTT. Encoded protein: CASTRGTDTQYF.

The chain employs TRBV10-3 and TRBJ1-1, with unresolved D. V was shortened by 6 bases and J by 7 bases, with 12 bases between the two germline ends. Per the germline V gene, CDR1 is ENHRY and CDR2 is SYGVKD. The CDR3 has 12 amino acids. The CDR3 loop is CAISPTEGEAFF. DNA for the CDR3: TGTGCCATCAGCCCGACTGAAGGTGAAGCTTTCTTT.

This clone appeared a single time. In DNA, the CDR3 is TGTGCCAGCAGCTACACCCCCGGACAGGGGGCCTACGAGCAGTACTTC. Translated: CASSYTPGQGAYEQYF. This chain uses TRBV7-9 with TRBJ2-7, with 10 nucleotides matching TRBD1. CDR3 length: 16 residues. Germline lookup yields CDR1 SEHNR and CDR2 FQNEAQ (reference sequence). V lost 4 bases to trimming and J lost 2 bases; unmatched junction nucleotides: 8.

This clone has only a few counts. The genes are TRBV7-2 and TRBJ1-1; 10 nucleotides match TRBD1. Per the germline V gene, CDR1 is SGHTA and CDR2 is FQGNSA. The CDR3 covers 14 residues. The V segment lost 5 bases and the J segment 4 bases; nucleotides outside the gene matches: 4. The CDR3 nucleotides are TGTGCCAGCAGCCAACGGACAGGGGGCACTGAAGCTTTCTTT. Translating gives CASSQRTGGTEAFF.